The 11 T cell receptor beta chains in this list originate from one sample, sequenced in a study of tumor and adjacent non-tumor tissue in lung cancer. The template was RNA from unsorted bulk tissue. The normal lung tissue was taken more than 3 cm from the tumor edge. The library came from three nested PCR rounds adapted from ARM-PCR protocols. MiXCR, run by TCRdb on the multiplex PCR reads, gives a single entry per CDR3 protein. The repertoire consists of roughly 120,000 distinct CDR3 sequences, with 60% to 65% occurring once and the leading ten covering roughly 19%. Sequenced material: distant non-tumor lung tissue. The receptor source for this set is a man aged 60 to 75 with non-small cell lung cancer.

This clonotype was detected ten times or more. The V gene is TRBV14, the J gene TRBJ2-3; no definite D call. This CDR3 is 16 amino acids long. In germline, CDR1 is SGHDN, CDR2 FVKESK. The V end lost 2 bases, the J end lost 0 bases, and 12 bases lay between the germline ends. CDR3 protein: CASSQSLRASTDTQYF. CDR3 coding DNA: TGTGCCAGCAGCCAATCGCTTCGTGCTAGCACAGATACGCAGTATTTT.

In this sample, this clonotype turned up once. The chain couples TRBV12-3 or TRBV12-4 to TRBJ2-2; D not resolved. The CDR3 contains 14 residues. The V gene lost 7 bases and the J gene lost 2 bases, with 11 bases spanning the gap. For the CDR3, the DNA is TGTGCCAGCAATTCGGCGTGTAACACCGGGGAGCTGTTTTTT. It specifies CASNSACNTGELFF.

Of note for this clonotype: Germline is not matched at one junction end, which may reflect a read error. The V gene is TRBV13, the J gene TRBJ2-7; 7 nucleotides line up with TRBD1. The CDR3 has 13 residues. Germline V CDR1 and CDR2: PRHDT, FYEKMQ (reference sequence). The CDR3 DNA follows: TGTGCCAGCCATTGGACAGGCTCCTACGACCAGTACTTC. This sequence encodes CASHWTGSYDQYF.

Concerning this clonotype itself: A read error may be the cause here, since a much bigger clone is one base away. The chain carries TRBV7-2 and TRBJ2-3; D ambiguous. CDR3 length equals 15 residues. Per the germline V gene, CDR1 is SGHTA and CDR2 is FQGNSA. The CDR3 sequence is CANSLVVGGTDTQYF. In DNA, the CDR3 is TGTGCCAACAGCTTAGTGGTTGGGGGCACAGATACGCAGTATTTT.

Points on this clonotype: In this CDR3 the conserved last residue, phenylalanine or tryptophan, is missing, so a read error is likely. The chain joins TRBV12-3 or TRBV12-4 to TRBJ1-1; 9 nucleotides align to TRBD1. This CDR3 spans 17 amino acids. In DNA, the CDR3 is TGTGACAGCAGTTTACAGACAGGGGGAGGAACGATTAGAGGAGCTTTCCTT. It is translated as CDSSLQTGGGTIRGAFL.

The genes are TRBV29-1 and TRBJ2-1; D is unresolved. The CDR3 runs 13 residues. Germline values: CDR1 SQVTM, CDR2 ANQGSEA. Trimming took 6 bases from V and 8 from J, leaving 17 bases between them. CDR3 loop: CSVSARNGDEQFF. The DNA of the CDR3 is TGCAGCGTGAGCGCAAGAAACGGCGATGAGCAGTTCTTC.

This clonotype came up a few times. This chain uses TRBV12-5 with TRBJ2-2; 9 nucleotides line up with TRBD2. The CDR3 sequence is 18 residues long. The V gene end was trimmed by 7 bases and the J gene end by 2 bases; junction bases not matched to a gene: 14. Germline assignment: CDR1 LGHNT and CDR2 FRNRAP. Here the CDR3 reads CASAPGGGRARNTGELFF. In DNA form, the CDR3 reads TGTGCTAGTGCCCCGGGGGGCGGGAGGGCCAGAAACACCGGGGAGCTGTTTTTT.

This clonotype occurred many times. This rearrangement joins TRBV6-2 or TRBV6-3 to TRBJ2-7; weak D call: TRBD2 (6 bases). The V end lost 6 bases, the J end lost 7 bases, and 19 bases lay between the germline ends. The CDR3 spans 14 residues. Germline CDR1 and CDR2: MNHEY and SVGEGT. The CDR3 DNA follows: TGTGCCAGCAGCGATCCGGAGGGTGTATGGGAGCAGTACTTC. It codes for CASSDPEGVWEQYF.

This clonotype was picked up many times. This chain uses TRBV20-1 with TRBJ1-1; tentative D call: TRBD1 (5 bases). The CDR3 has 13 residues. Between the trimmed V and J ends, which lost 3 bases and 2 bases, there was a span of 10 bases. The V gene's germline CDR1 is DFQATT and CDR2 SNEGSKA (reference sequence). The CDR3 region is CSASGGPNTEAFF. The CDR3 DNA sequence: TGCAGTGCTAGTGGGGGTCCTAACACTGAAGCTTTCTTT.

CDR3 DNA sequence: TGCAACGTATTACAGGGGCTGGCTGAAGCTTTCTTT. Encoded protein: CNVLQGLAEAFF. V is TRBV29-1 and J is TRBJ1-1; 7 bases map to TRBD1. Germline V gene data show CDR1 as SQVTM and CDR2 as ANQGSEA. The CDR3 runs to 12 residues.

This clonotype showed up many times. This chain links TRBV11-2 with TRBJ1-6; no definite D call. In germline, CDR1 is SGHAT, CDR2 FQNNGV. V was cut by 2 bases and J by 7 bases, with 9 bases left in between. The CDR3 extends over 14 amino acids. For the CDR3, the DNA is TGTGCCAGCAGCTTACCTGGGATGAATTCACCCCTCCACTTT. The encoded protein is CASSLPGMNSPLHF.